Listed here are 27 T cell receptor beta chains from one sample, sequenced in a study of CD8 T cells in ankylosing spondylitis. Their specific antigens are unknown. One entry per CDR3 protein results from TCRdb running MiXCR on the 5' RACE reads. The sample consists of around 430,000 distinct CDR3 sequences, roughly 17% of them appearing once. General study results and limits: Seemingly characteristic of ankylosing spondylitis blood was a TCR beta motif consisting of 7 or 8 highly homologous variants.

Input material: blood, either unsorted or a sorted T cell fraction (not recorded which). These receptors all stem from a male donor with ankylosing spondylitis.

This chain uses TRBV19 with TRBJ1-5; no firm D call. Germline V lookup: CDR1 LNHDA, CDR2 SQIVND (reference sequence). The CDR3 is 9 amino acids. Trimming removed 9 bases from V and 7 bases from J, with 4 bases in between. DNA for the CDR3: TGTGCCAGCGGCCAGCCCCAGCATTTT. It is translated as CASGQPQHF.

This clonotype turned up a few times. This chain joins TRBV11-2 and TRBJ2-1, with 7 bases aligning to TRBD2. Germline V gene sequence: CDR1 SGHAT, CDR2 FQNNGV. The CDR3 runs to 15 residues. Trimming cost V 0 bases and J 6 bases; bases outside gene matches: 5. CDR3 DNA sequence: TGTGCCAGCAGCTTAGATGTGGCTAGCGGCAATGAGCAGTTCTTC. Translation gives CASSLDVASGNEQFF.

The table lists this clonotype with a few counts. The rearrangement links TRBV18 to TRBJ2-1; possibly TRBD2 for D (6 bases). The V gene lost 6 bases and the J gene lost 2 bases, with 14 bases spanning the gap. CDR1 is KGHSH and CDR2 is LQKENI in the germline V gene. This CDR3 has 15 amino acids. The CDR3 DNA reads TGTGCCAGCTCCCCTCTAGCGCAGGCCTACAATGAGCAGTTCTTC. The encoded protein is CASSPLAQAYNEQFF.

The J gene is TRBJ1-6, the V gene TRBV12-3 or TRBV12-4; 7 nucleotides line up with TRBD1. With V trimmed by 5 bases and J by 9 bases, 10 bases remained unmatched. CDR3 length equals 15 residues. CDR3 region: CASSDRESVGSPLHF. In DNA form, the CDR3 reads TGTGCCAGCAGTGACAGGGAGTCGGTCGGTTCACCCCTCCACTTT.

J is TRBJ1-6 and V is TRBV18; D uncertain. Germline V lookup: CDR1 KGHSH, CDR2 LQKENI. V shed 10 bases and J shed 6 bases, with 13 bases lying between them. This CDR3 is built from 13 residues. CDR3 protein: CATTGGINSPLHF. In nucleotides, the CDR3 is TGTGCCACCACCGGAGGGATTAATTCACCCCTCCACTTT.

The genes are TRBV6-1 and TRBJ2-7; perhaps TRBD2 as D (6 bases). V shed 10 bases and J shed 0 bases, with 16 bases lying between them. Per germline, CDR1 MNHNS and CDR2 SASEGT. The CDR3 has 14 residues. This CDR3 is CATAWGLHSYEQYF. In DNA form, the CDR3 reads TGTGCCACCGCGTGGGGACTTCACTCCTACGAGCAGTACTTC.

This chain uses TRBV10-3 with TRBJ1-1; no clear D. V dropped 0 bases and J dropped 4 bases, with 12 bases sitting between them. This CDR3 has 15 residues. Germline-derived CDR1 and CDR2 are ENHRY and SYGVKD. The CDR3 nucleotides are TGTGCCATCAGTGAGTCGATGCAGGTGGGCACTGAAGCTTTCTTT. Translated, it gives CAISESMQVGTEAFF.

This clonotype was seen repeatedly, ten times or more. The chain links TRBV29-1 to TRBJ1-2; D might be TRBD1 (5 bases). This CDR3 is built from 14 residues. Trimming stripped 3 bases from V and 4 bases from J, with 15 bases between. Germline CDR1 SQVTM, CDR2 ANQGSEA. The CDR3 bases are TGCAGCGTTGATCAGGGCGGTCGGCTCTATGGCTACACCTTC. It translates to CSVDQGGRLYGYTF. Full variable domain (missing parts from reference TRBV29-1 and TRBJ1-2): SAVISQKPSRDICQRGTSLTIQCQVDSQVTMMFWYRQQPGQSLTLIATANQGSEATYESGFVIDKFPISRPNLTFSTLTVSNMSPEDSSIYLCSVDQGGRLYGYTFGSGTRLTVV.

The CDR3 DNA reads as TGTGCCAGCAGCTTAGGGGCTCCCGGCAATGAGCAGTTCTTC. Translated: CASSLGAPGNEQFF. The genes are TRBV11-2 and TRBJ2-1; D ambiguous. Trimming took off 1 base at V and 6 bases at J, with 10 bases between the two ends. The germline gives CDR1 SGHAT, CDR2 FQNNGV. This CDR3 has 14 residues. The full variable domain, rest sourced from reference TRBV11-2 and TRBJ2-1, is EAGVAQSPRYKIIEKRQSVAFWCNPISGHATLYWYQQILGQGPKLLIQFQNNGVVDDSQLPKDRFSAERLKGVDSTLKIQPAKLEDSAVYLCASSLGAPGNEQFFGPGTRLTVL.

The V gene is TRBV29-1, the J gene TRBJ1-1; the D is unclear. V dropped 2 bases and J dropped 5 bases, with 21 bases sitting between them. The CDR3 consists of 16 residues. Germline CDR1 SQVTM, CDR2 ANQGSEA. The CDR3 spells CSVETGSLRRSTEAFF. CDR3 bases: TGCAGCGTTGAAACGGGCAGTTTAAGGAGGAGTACTGAAGCTTTCTTT. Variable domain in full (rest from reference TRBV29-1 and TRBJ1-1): SAVISQKPSRDICQRGTSLTIQCQVDSQVTMMFWYRQQPGQSLTLIATANQGSEATYESGFVIDKFPISRPNLTFSTLTVSNMSPEDSSIYLCSVETGSLRRSTEAFFGQGTRLTVV.

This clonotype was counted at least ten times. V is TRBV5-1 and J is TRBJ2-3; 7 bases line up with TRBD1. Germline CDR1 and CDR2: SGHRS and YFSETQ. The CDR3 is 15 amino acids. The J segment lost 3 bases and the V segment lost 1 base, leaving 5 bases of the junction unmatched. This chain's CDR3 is CASSLTGTDTDTQYF. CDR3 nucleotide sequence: TGCGCCAGCAGCTTGACCGGGACAGATACAGATACGCAGTATTTT.

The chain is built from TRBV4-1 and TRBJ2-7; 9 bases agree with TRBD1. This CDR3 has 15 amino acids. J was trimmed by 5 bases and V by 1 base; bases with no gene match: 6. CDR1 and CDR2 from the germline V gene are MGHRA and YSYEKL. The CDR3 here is CASSQGGQGKDEQYF. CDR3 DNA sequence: TGCGCCAGCAGCCAAGGCGGACAGGGGAAGGACGAGCAGTACTTC.

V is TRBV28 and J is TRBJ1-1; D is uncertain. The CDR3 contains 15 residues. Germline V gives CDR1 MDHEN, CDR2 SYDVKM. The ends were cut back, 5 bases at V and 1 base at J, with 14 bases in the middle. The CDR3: CASSVTFRGNTEAFF. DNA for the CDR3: TGTGCCAGCAGTGTGACCTTTCGGGGGAACACTGAAGCTTTCTTT.

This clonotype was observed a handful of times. CDR3 loop: CASRFDGSYNEQFF. The CDR3 DNA sequence: TGTGCCAGCAGATTCGACGGAAGCTACAATGAGCAGTTCTTC. V gene TRBV6-1 combines with J gene TRBJ2-1; D unresolved. This CDR3 has 14 amino acids. Germline-derived CDR1 and CDR2 are MNHNS and SASEGT. V gave up 6 bases and J gave up 3 bases, with 12 bases separating them.

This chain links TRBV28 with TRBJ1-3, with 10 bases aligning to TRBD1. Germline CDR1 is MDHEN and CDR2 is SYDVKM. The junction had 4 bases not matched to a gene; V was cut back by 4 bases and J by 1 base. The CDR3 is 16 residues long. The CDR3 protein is CASSSGGQGSGNTIYF. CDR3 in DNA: TGTGCCAGCAGTTCCGGGGGACAGGGGTCTGGAAACACCATATATTTT. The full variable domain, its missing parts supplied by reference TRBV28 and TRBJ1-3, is DVKVTQSSRYLVKRTGEKVFLECVQDMDHENMFWYRQDPGLGLRLIYFSYDVKMKEKGDIPEGYSVSREKKERFSLILESASTNQTSMYLCASSSGGQGSGNTIYFGEGSWLTVV.

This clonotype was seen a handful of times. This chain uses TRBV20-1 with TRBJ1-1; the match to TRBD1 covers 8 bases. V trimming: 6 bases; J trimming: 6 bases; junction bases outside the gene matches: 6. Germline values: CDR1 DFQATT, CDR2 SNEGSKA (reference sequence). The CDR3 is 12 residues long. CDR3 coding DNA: TGCAGTGCCAAGACAGGGGCCGCTGAAGCTTTCTTT. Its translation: CSAKTGAAEAFF.

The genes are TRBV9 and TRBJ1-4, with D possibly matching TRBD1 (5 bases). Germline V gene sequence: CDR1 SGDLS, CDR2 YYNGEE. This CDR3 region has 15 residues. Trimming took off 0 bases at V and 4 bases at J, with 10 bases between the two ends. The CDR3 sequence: CASSVEGRSNEKLFF. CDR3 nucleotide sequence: TGTGCCAGCAGCGTAGAGGGACGGAGTAATGAAAAACTGTTTTTT.

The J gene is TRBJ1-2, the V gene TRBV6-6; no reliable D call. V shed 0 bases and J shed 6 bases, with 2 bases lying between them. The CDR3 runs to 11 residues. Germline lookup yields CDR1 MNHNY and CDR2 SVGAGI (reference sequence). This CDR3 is CASSYSDGYTF. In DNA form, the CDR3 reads TGTGCCAGCAGTTACTCGGATGGCTACACCTTC.

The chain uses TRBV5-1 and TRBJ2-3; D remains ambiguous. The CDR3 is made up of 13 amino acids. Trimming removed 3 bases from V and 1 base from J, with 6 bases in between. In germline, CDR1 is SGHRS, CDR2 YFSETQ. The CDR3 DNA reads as TGCGCCAGCAGCTCCGAAGGCACAGATACGCAGTATTTT. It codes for CASSSEGTDTQYF.

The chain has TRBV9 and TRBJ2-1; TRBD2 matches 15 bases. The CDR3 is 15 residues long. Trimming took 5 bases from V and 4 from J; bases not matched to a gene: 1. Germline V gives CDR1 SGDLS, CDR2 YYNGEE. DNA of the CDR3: TGTGCCAGCAGTGGACTAGCGGGAGGGTACAATGAGCAGTTCTTC. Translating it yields CASSGLAGGYNEQFF.

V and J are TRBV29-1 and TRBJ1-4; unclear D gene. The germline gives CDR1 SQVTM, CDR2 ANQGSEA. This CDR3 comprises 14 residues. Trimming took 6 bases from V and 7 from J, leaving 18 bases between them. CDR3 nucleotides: TGCAGCGTGGCCGTTGACAAGGGATTTGAAAAACTGTTTTTT. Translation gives CSVAVDKGFEKLFF.

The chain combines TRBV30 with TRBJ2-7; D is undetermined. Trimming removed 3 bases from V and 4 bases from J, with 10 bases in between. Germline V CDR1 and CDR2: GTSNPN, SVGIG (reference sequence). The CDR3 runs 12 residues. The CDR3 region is CAWRLGNYEQYF. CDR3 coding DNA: TGTGCCTGGAGGTTGGGGAATTACGAGCAGTACTTC.

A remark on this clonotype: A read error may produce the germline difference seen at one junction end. CDR3: CASTPSARTGEDTINF. The CDR3 DNA reads as TGCGCCAGCACTCCCTCTGCCCGGACAGGGGAGGACACCATAAATTTT. J is TRBJ1-3 and V is TRBV5-1, with 9 bases that match TRBD1. Germline CDR1 and CDR2: SGHRS and YFSETQ. The CDR3 extends over 16 amino acids.

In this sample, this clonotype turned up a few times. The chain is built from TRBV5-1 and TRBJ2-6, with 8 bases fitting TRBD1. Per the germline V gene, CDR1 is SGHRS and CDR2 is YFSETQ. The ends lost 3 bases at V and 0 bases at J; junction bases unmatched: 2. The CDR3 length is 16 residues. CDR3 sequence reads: CASSSGTGSGANVLTF. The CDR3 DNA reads TGCGCCAGCAGCTCGGGGACAGGCTCTGGGGCCAACGTCCTGACTTTC.

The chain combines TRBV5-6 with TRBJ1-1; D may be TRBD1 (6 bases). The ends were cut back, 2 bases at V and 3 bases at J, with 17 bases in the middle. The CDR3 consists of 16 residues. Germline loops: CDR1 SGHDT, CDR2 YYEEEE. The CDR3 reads CASSLYGGAGYTEAFF. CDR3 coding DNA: TGTGCCAGCAGCTTATACGGGGGCGCCGGGTACACTGAAGCTTTCTTT.

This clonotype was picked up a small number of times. The CDR3 DNA is TGTGCCAGCATTTCCAGGGGGGCCTACAATGAGCAGTTCTTC. Protein: CASISRGAYNEQFF. The chain is built from TRBV27 and TRBJ2-1; a possible D gene is TRBD1 (7 bases). Per germline, CDR1 MNHEY and CDR2 SMNVEV (reference sequence). Trimming shortened V by 7 bases and J by 2 bases, and 12 bases separated the two germline ends. The CDR3 spans 14 residues.

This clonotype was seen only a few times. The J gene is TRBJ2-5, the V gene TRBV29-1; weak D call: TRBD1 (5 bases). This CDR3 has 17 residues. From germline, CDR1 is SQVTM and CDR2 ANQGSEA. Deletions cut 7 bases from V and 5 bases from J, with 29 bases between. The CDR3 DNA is TGCAGCGCCCCAATGGGTCCTCAGGGTTGGGTTGGGGAGACCCAGTACTTC. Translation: CSAPMGPQGWVGETQYF.